This T cell receptor beta chain was profiled in a study of T-cell memory formation after mild COVID-19. Constant-segment primers served in 5'RACE that generated TCR alpha and TCR beta cDNA libraries bearing sample barcodes and UMIs. Each CDR3 protein is one row after TCRdb ran MiXCR on the 5' RACE reads. The data show under 350,000 distinct CDR3 sequences, about 17% seen once. This clonotype was counted a few times. Its antigen is currently unknown. The CDR3 has 14 residues. Deletions cut 1 base from V and 4 bases from J, with 10 bases between. CDR1 and CDR2 (germline): SGHNT, YYREEE (reference sequence). General study points: The study found contracting CD4+ clones mainly in CM and EM and contracting CD8+ clones in EMRA.

The chain recombines TRBV5-4 with TRBJ2-3; D may be TRBD1 (5 bases). The clonotype was recovered from a man aged 18 to 35 who had mild COVID-19 (a few samples of this study predate the infection). Cell type and time point are not known. Sequencing was performed on PBMCs or a T cell subset sorted from them (not recorded which). CDR3 sequence: CASSLMAGPDTQYF. The CDR3 DNA reads as TGTGCCAGCAGCTTGATGGCAGGGCCAGATACGCAGTATTTT. The entire variable domain, with the rest obtained from reference TRBV5-4 and TRBJ2-3, is as follows: ETGVTQSPTHLIKTRGQQVTLRCSSQSGHNTVSWYQQALGQGPQFIFQYYREEENGRGNFPPRFSGLQFPNYSSELNVNALELDDSALYLCASSLMAGPDTQYFGPGTRLTVL.